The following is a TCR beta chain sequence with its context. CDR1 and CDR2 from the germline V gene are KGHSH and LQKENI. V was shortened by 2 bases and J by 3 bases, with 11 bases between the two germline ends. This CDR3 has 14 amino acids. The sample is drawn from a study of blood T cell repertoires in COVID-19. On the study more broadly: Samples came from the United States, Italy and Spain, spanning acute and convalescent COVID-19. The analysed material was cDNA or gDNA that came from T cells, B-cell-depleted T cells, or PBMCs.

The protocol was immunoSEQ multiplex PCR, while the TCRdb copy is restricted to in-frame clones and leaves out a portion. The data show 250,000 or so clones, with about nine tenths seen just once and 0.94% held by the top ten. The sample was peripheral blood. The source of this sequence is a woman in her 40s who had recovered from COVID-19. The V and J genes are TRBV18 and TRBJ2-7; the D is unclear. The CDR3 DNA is TGTGCCAGCTCACCAAGTCCACACCTCTACGAGCAGTACTTC. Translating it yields CASSPSPHLYEQYF.